This entry lists 29 T cell receptor beta chains sequenced from one sample in a study of blood T cell repertoires in COVID-19. The assay was immunoSEQ multiplex PCR, and TCRdb's table has in-frame clones only and misses some. The data hold some 100,000 clones, with around 83% observed a single time. The sample was peripheral blood. These receptors were obtained from a woman of 80 years or more with active or convalescent COVID-19.

The chain recombines TRBV19 with TRBJ2-3; 9 bases map to TRBD1. Per the germline V gene, CDR1 is LNHDA and CDR2 is SQIVND (reference sequence). The CDR3 runs to 17 residues. Trimming at V came to 6 bases and at J to 0 bases, leaving 10 bases not matched to a gene. CDR3 loop: CASRRGTGRGSTDTQYF. For the CDR3, the DNA is TGTGCCAGTAGAAGAGGGACAGGGCGTGGGAGCACAGATACGCAGTATTTT.

This chain links TRBV20-1 with TRBJ2-3; TRBD1 aligns across 9 bases. The CDR3 sequence is 15 residues long. The germline gives CDR1 DFQATT, CDR2 SNEGSKA (reference sequence). With 3 bases clipped from V and 6 bases from J, the junction kept 10 bases outside the gene matches. The DNA for the CDR3 is TGCAGTGCTAGTGTCCGACAGGGGGTGGCGGATACGCAGTATTTT. Protein: CSASVRQGVADTQYF.

The chain is built from TRBV28 and TRBJ2-7; the match to TRBD2 covers 7 bases. The length of the CDR3 is 14 residues. The V gene's germline CDR1 is MDHEN and CDR2 SYDVKM. Trimming at V came to 7 bases and at J to 6 bases, leaving 12 bases not matched to a gene. CDR3 protein: CASTQWGGKSEQYF. In DNA, the CDR3 is TGTGCCAGCACCCAATGGGGGGGGAAGAGCGAGCAGTACTTC. Filled out from reference TRBV28 and TRBJ2-7, the complete variable domain reads DVKVTQSSRYLVKRTGEKVFLECVQDMDHENMFWYRQDPGLGLRLIYFSYDVKMKEKGDIPEGYSVSREKKERFSLILESASTNQTSMYLCASTQWGGKSEQYFGPGTRLTVT.

The chain employs TRBV30 and TRBJ2-7; D is possibly TRBD2 (5 bases). CDR3 size: 15 residues. Germline lookup yields CDR1 GTSNPN and CDR2 SVGIG (reference sequence). The germline V and J ends were trimmed by 1 base and 4 bases, with 17 bases remaining between them. This CDR3 reads CAWSAPVGSWYEQYF. In DNA form, the CDR3 reads TGTGCCTGGAGTGCCCCCGTAGGGAGCTGGTACGAGCAGTACTTC.

This chain uses TRBV9 with TRBJ2-1; possible D gene TRBD2, 5 bases. V shed 4 bases and J shed 4 bases, with 15 bases lying between them. The CDR3 totals 15 residues. CDR1 and CDR2 (germline): SGDLS, YYNGEE. The CDR3 protein is CASSPGGLTYNEQFF. For the CDR3, the DNA is TGTGCCAGCAGCCCAGGCGGACTTACGTACAATGAGCAGTTCTTC.

With respect to this clone: Sequence at one end of the junction differs from germline and may be a read error. The chain has TRBV5-1 and TRBJ2-1, with TRBD1 matching 9 bases. CDR1 and CDR2 (germline): SGHRS, YFSETQ. The CDR3 runs to 13 residues. Here the CDR3 reads CASSSNRGLAAIF. CDR3 coding DNA: TGCGCCAGCAGCTCAAACAGGGGGCTGGCGGCTATCTTC.

CDR3 in amino acids: CSASLGGDYSNQPQHF. CDR3 DNA: TGCAGTGCTAGTTTGGGGGGGGACTATAGCAATCAGCCCCAGCATTTT. J is TRBJ1-5 and V is TRBV20-1; a weak D match, TRBD1 (5 bases). The CDR3 loop spans 16 amino acids. Trimming pared 3 bases from V and 0 bases from J, leaving 15 bases between. Germline lookup yields CDR1 DFQATT and CDR2 SNEGSKA (reference sequence).

This clone was picked up one time. The chain joins TRBV28 to TRBJ1-2, with 11 bases that match TRBD1. With V trimmed by 10 bases and J by 2 bases, 3 bases remained unmatched. This CDR3 has 13 residues. Germline V gene sequence: CDR1 MDHEN, CDR2 SYDVKM. CDR3 nucleotide sequence: TGTGCCATTCGGACAGGGGGCAACTATGGCTACACCTTC. Protein: CAIRTGGNYGYTF.

The chain couples TRBV4-1 to TRBJ1-4; the match to TRBD1 covers 11 bases. The CDR3 extends over 16 amino acids. Germline CDR1 and CDR2: MGHRA and YSYEKL. V lost 5 bases to trimming and J lost 5 bases; unmatched junction nucleotides: 7. The CDR3 coding sequence is TGCGCCAGCAGCGCTGGACAGGGGGCATTCAATGAAAAACTGTTTTTT. As protein: CASSAGQGAFNEKLFF.

This chain connects TRBV11-2 to TRBJ1-6, with no clear D. This CDR3 region has 14 residues. Trimming took 4 bases from V and 7 from J, leaving 11 bases between them. Germline CDR1 and CDR2: SGHAT and FQNNGV. The CDR3 nucleotides read TGTGCCAGCAGCTCCGGGATGTGGAATTCACCCCTCCACTTT. The encoded protein is CASSSGMWNSPLHF. The complete variable domain, with remaining parts taken from reference TRBV11-2 and TRBJ1-6, reads EAGVAQSPRYKIIEKRQSVAFWCNPISGHATLYWYQQILGQGPKLLIQFQNNGVVDDSQLPKDRFSAERLKGVDSTLKIQPAKLEDSAVYLCASSSGMWNSPLHFGNGTRLTVT.

The chain employs TRBV25-1 and TRBJ1-4, with D unresolved. V lost 3 bases, J lost 7 bases, and 15 bases lay in between. Germline CDR1 MGHDK, CDR2 SYGVNS. The CDR3 runs to 15 residues. The CDR3 coding sequence is TGTGCCAGCAGTGATTCCAGGTCGGCCGGTGAAAAACTGTTTTTT. Its translation is CASSDSRSAGEKLFF.

The V and J genes are TRBV24-1 and TRBJ1-5; no clear D. Deletions cut 3 bases from V and 9 bases from J, with 14 bases between. The CDR3 covers 14 residues. Germline V CDR1 and CDR2: KGHDR, SFDVKD. The CDR3 sequence: CATSDTRESGPQHF. The CDR3 DNA follows: TGTGCCACCAGTGATACCCGTGAAAGCGGGCCCCAGCATTTT.

The chain links TRBV4-1 to TRBJ1-6, with D tentatively TRBD1 (5 bases). Germline V gene data show CDR1 as MGHRA and CDR2 as YSYEKL. V was shortened by 6 bases and J by 8 bases, with 17 bases between the two germline ends. The CDR3 has 15 amino acids. The CDR3, as DNA: TGCGCCAGCAGGTTTAGACAGTCTGGAGATTCACCCCTCCACTTT. This encodes CASRFRQSGDSPLHF.

This chain joins TRBV28 and TRBJ2-1, with D uncertain. The CDR3 runs to 14 residues. V was shortened by 7 bases and J by 0 bases, with 10 bases between the two germline ends. Germline CDR1 and CDR2: MDHEN and SYDVKM. In DNA form, the CDR3 reads TGTGCCAGCACTGCTGGCGGCTCCTACAATGAGCAGTTCTTC. Translated: CASTAGGSYNEQFF.

This rearrangement joins TRBV27 to TRBJ2-5; 8 bases align to TRBD2. Germline V gene sequence: CDR1 MNHEY, CDR2 SMNVEV (reference sequence). Trimming at V came to 4 bases and at J to 3 bases, leaving 1 base not matched to a gene. The CDR3 loop spans 13 amino acids. The CDR3 nucleotides read TGTGCCAGCAGTTCACTAGCGGAAGAGACCCAGTACTTC. Translated: CASSSLAEETQYF.

There are a few counts of this clone. The gene calls are TRBV7-3 and TRBJ2-2; D is ambiguous. CDR3 length equals 15 residues. Germline assignment: CDR1 SGHTA and CDR2 FQGTGA. V was cut by 3 bases and J by 1 base, with 9 bases left in between. DNA of the CDR3: TGTGCCAGCAGCTTCGCGGCACTGAACACCGGGGAGCTGTTTTTT. Encoded protein: CASSFAALNTGELFF.

The rearrangement uses TRBV3-1 (or the pseudogene TRBV3-2) and TRBJ1-5; D ambiguous. Germline lookup yields CDR1 LGHDT and CDR2 YNNKEL (reference sequence). This CDR3 spans 14 amino acids. Trimming removed 0 bases at V and 4 bases at J, with 7 bases between. The CDR3 coding sequence is TGTGCCAGCAGCCAAGATAGAAGTAATCAGCCCCAGCATTTT. This translates into CASSQDRSNQPQHF.

V and J are TRBV6-5 and TRBJ2-7; possibly TRBD2 for D (6 bases). Trimming pared 6 bases from V and 3 bases from J, leaving 15 bases between. CDR1 and CDR2 from the germline V gene are MNHEY and SVGAGI. The CDR3 is 14 amino acids. This CDR3 reads CASSRELAIYEQYF. The CDR3 coding sequence is TGTGCCAGCAGCCGGGAACTAGCCATCTACGAGCAGTACTTC.

This clone appeared once. The chain couples TRBV20-1 to TRBJ2-7; maybe TRBD1 (5 bases). CDR1 and CDR2 (germline): DFQATT, SNEGSKA (reference sequence). This CDR3 is 11 amino acids long. Trimming left V 5 bases short and J 6 bases short, with 11 bases between. The CDR3 protein is CSASGLPEQYF. The CDR3 DNA reads TGCAGTGCTTCAGGGTTACCCGAGCAGTACTTC.

This clone has just one count. The chain has TRBV10-3 and TRBJ2-5; 9 positions match TRBD2. The CDR3 extends over 12 amino acids. Germline V gives CDR1 ENHRY, CDR2 SYGVKD. V was clipped by 10 bases and J by 4 bases; unmatched bases: 4. CDR3 DNA sequence: TGTGCCAGCATGACTAGCGGAGAGACCCAGTACTTC. Protein: CASMTSGETQYF.

In its sample, this clone was seen once. V gene TRBV24-1 combines with J gene TRBJ2-2; 9 bases align to TRBD2. This CDR3 comprises 17 residues. Germline-derived CDR1 and CDR2 are KGHDR and SFDVKD. The V segment lost 3 bases and the J segment 5 bases; nucleotides outside the gene matches: 9. CDR3 amino acids: CATSDPGVAGVTGELFF. DNA for the CDR3: TGTGCCACCAGTGATCCTGGGGTAGCGGGAGTAACCGGGGAGCTGTTTTTT.

The rearrangement uses TRBV14 and TRBJ2-5; 13 nucleotides match TRBD2. J was trimmed by 4 bases and V by 0 bases; bases with no gene match: 2. The V gene's germline CDR1 is SGHDN and CDR2 FVKESK. CDR3 length: 16 residues. CDR3 region: CASSQDRTSGRETQYF. The CDR3 nucleotides are TGTGCCAGCAGCCAAGATCGGACTAGCGGGAGAGAGACCCAGTACTTC. The complete variable domain, with remaining parts taken from reference TRBV14 and TRBJ2-5, reads EAGVTQFPSHSVIEKGQTVTLRCDPISGHDNLYWYRRVMGKEIKFLLHFVKESKQDESGMPNNRFLAERTGGTYSTLKVQPAELEDSGVYFCASSQDRTSGRETQYFGPGTRLLVL.

This sequence joins TRBV3-1 (or the pseudogene TRBV3-2) and TRBJ2-6, with 7 bases aligning to TRBD2. This CDR3 contains 17 residues. Trimming removed 2 bases from V and 2 bases from J; junction bases left unmatched: 6. Germline CDR1 LGHDT, CDR2 YNNKEL (reference sequence). CDR3 region: CASSQSGGYPGANVLTF. For the CDR3, the DNA is TGTGCCAGCAGCCAATCCGGGGGGTACCCTGGGGCCAACGTCCTGACTTTC.

This chain uses TRBV5-4 with TRBJ1-2; 8 bases align to TRBD1. In germline, CDR1 is SGHNT, CDR2 YYREEE (reference sequence). V shed 1 base and J 3 bases; nucleotides not matched to a gene: 5. This CDR3 comprises 15 residues. The CDR3 DNA is TGTGCCAGCAGCTTGTCGTCAGGGGGCGACTATGGCTACACCTTC. Translation gives CASSLSSGGDYGYTF.

The genes are TRBV5-6 and TRBJ1-2; D uncertain. V lost 4 bases to trimming and J lost 8 bases, with 9 bases between them. The CDR3 sequence is 11 residues long. From germline, CDR1 is SGHDT and CDR2 YYEEEE. CDR3 nucleotide sequence: TGTGCCAGCAGCGCACTAGGCGGCTACACCTTC. Translating gives CASSALGGYTF. Full variable domain (remainder filled in from reference TRBV5-6 and TRBJ1-2): DAGVTQSPTHLIKTRGQQVTLRCSPKSGHDTVSWYQQALGQGPQFIFQYYEEEERQRGNFPDRFSGHQFPNYSSELNVNALLLGDSALYLCASSALGGYTFGSGTRLTVV.

J is TRBJ2-3 and V is TRBV28; unclear D gene. Per the germline V gene, CDR1 is MDHEN and CDR2 is SYDVKM. Deletions cut 5 bases from V and 0 bases from J, with 12 bases between. This CDR3 has 15 amino acids. CDR3 sequence reads: CASSTPTASTDTQYF. The CDR3 DNA follows: TGTGCCAGCAGTACCCCCACCGCGAGCACAGATACGCAGTATTTT. Full variable domain (remainder filled in from reference TRBV28 and TRBJ2-3): DVKVTQSSRYLVKRTGEKVFLECVQDMDHENMFWYRQDPGLGLRLIYFSYDVKMKEKGDIPEGYSVSREKKERFSLILESASTNQTSMYLCASSTPTASTDTQYFGPGTRLTVL.

CDR3 in DNA: TGTGCCAGCAGCCCGACGGGCTCTGGAAACACCATATATTTT. It codes for CASSPTGSGNTIYF. V and J are TRBV7-9 and TRBJ1-3; D call uncertain. V lost 5 bases and J lost 0, with 8 bases in between. Germline CDR1 reads SEHNR; CDR2 reads FQNEAQ (reference sequence). CDR3 length: 14 amino acids.

The CDR3 DNA sequence: TGTGCCAGCAGCCTTTCCTACGAGCAGTACTTC. Protein sequence: CASSLSYEQYF. The V and J genes are TRBV7-9 and TRBJ2-7; no clear D gene. Germline CDR1 SEHNR, CDR2 FQNEAQ (reference sequence). Between the trimmed V and J ends, which lost 5 bases and 1 base, there was a span of 3 bases. The CDR3 has 11 amino acids. Combining the CDR3 with reference TRBV7-9 and TRBJ2-7 gives the whole variable domain DTGVSQNPRHKITKRGQNVTFRCDPISEHNRLYWYRQTLGQGPEFLTYFQNEAQLEKSRLLSDRFSAERPKGSFSTLEIQRTEQGDSAMYLCASSLSYEQYFGPGTRLTVT.

This chain uses TRBV9 with TRBJ1-2; no firm D call. From germline, CDR1 is SGDLS and CDR2 YYNGEE. Trimming removed 4 bases at V and 3 bases at J, with 13 bases between. There are 14 residues in the CDR3. As DNA, the CDR3 is TGTGCCAGCAGCACCCCAGGTACGCACTATGGCTACACCTTC. Protein product: CASSTPGTHYGYTF.